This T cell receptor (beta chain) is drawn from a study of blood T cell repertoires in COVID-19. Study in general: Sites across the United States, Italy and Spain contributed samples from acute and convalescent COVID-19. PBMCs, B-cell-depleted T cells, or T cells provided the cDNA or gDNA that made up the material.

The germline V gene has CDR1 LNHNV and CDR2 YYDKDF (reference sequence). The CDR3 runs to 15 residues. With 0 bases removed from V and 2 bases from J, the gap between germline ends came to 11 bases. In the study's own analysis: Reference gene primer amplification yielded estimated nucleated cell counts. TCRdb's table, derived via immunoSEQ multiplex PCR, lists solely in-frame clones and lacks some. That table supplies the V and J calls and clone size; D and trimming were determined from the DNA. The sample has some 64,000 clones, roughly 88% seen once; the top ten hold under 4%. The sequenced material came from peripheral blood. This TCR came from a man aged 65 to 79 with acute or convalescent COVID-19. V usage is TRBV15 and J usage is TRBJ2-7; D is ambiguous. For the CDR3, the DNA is TGTGCCACCAGCAGAGAGGGCCTACCACCCTACGAGCAGTACTTC. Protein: CATSREGLPPYEQYF. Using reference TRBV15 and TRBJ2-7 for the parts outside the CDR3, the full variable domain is DAMVIQNPRYQVTQFGKPVTLSCSQTLNHNVMYWYQQKSSQAPKLLFHYYDKDFNNEADTPDNFQSRRPNTSFCFLDIRSPGLGDTAMYLCATSREGLPPYEQYFGPGTRLTVT.